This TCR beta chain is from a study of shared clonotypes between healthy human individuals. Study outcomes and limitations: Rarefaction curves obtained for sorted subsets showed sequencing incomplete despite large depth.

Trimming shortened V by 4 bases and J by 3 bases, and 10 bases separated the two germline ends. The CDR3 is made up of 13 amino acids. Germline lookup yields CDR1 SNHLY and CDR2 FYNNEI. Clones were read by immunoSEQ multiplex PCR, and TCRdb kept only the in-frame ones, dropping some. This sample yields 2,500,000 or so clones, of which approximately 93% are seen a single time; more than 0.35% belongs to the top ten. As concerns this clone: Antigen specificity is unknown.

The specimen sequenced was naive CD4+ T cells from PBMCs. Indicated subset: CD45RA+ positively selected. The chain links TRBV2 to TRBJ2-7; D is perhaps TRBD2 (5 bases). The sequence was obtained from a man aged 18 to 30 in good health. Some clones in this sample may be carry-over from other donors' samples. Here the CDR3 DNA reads TGTGCCAGCAGTGTAGGACGGGACTACGAGCAGTACTTC. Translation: CASSVGRDYEQYF. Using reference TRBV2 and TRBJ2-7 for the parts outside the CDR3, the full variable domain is EPEVTQTPSHQVTQMGQEVILRCVPISNHLYFYWYRQILGQKVEFLVSFYNNEISEKSEIFDDQFSVERPDGSNFTLKIRSTKLEDSAMYFCASSVGRDYEQYFGPGTRLTVT.